The TCR beta chain under discussion was sequenced for a study of CD8+ T cells in alopecia areata. The length of the CDR3 is 16 residues. The V and J ends lost 5 bases and 3 bases respectively, with 19 bases between them. The germline CDR1 and CDR2 sequences are SGHVS and FQNEAQ. RNA was isolated and reverse transcribed to cDNA, the sequencing template. Produced via immunoSEQ multiplex PCR; TCRdb's table is partial and in-frame only. The top ten hold 8.8% of the sample, which has approximately 100,000 clones, approximately 58% seen once. V and J are TRBV7-8 and TRBJ1-1, with D possibly matching TRBD1 (6 bases). Sequenced material: CD4+ T cells sorted from blood. This receptor was obtained from a human donor in good health. The CDR3 reads CASSGPNRVVDTEAFF. The CDR3 DNA is TGTGCCAGCAGCGGCCCGAACAGGGTGGTGGACACTGAAGCTTTCTTT.